This T cell receptor (beta chain) comes out of a study of cytomegalovirus exposure and HLA in healthy donors. Regarding the study as a whole: As immune exposure information, only CMV serostatus was available. A cluster of highly shared sequence variants was likely a sequencing artifact. A later analysis showed TCR association rates differing by HLA locus, peaking at DRB1 and lowest at HLA-C.

The primer mix had 60 Vbeta and 13 Jbeta primers. Libraries were prepared by immunoSEQ multiplex PCR; TCRdb keeps only in-frame clonotypes and omits some of them. The table shows around 130,000 clones, with around 76% occurring only once. A note on this clone: Antigen specificity is unknown.

The CDR3 runs to 16 residues. After removal of 4 bases from V and 7 bases from J, the junction contained 12 bases not matched to a gene. The germline gives CDR1 MGHRA, CDR2 YSYEKL. The sequenced material came from PBMCs. The TCR comes from a woman aged 50 to 60 in good health and CMV-seronegative. This chain joins TRBV4-1 and TRBJ2-2, with 7 bases that match TRBD2. The CDR3 DNA reads as TGCGCCAGCAGCCCCCTTGGAACTAGCGCCCTCGGGGAGCTGTTTTTT. This sequence encodes CASSPLGTSALGELFF.